Listed here are 16 T cell receptor beta chains from one sample, sequenced in a study of blood T cell repertoires in COVID-19. Sequencing was performed with immunoSEQ multiplex PCR; in TCRdb, only in-frame clones are kept and a portion is missing. The top ten clones hold 1.5% to 2% of a sample with a few hundred thousand clones, around 92% of them seen once. The sample consisted of PBMCs or T cells enriched from blood (not recorded which). The receptors come from a woman in her twenties or thirties who had recovered from COVID-19.

CDR3 protein: CASRWGQGNSPLHF. In nucleotides, the CDR3 is TGTGCCAGCAGATGGGGACAGGGTAATTCACCCCTCCACTTT. The J gene is TRBJ1-6, the V gene TRBV2; 9 bases are a match to TRBD1. The germline V gene encodes CDR1 SNHLY and CDR2 FYNNEI. The V segment lost 6 bases and the J segment 6 bases; nucleotides outside the gene matches: 3. The CDR3 length is 14 residues. Full variable domain (rest looked up from reference TRBV2 and TRBJ1-6): EPEVTQTPSHQVTQMGQEVILRCVPISNHLYFYWYRQILGQKVEFLVSFYNNEISEKSEIFDDQFSVERPDGSNFTLKIRSTKLEDSAMYFCASRWGQGNSPLHFGNGTRLTVT.

This clone was recorded a few times. V gene TRBV5-4 combines with J gene TRBJ2-7; 7 bases agree with TRBD2. Trimming removed 6 bases from V and 2 bases from J; junction bases left unmatched: 8. This CDR3 is 14 amino acids long. Per germline, CDR1 SGHNT and CDR2 YYREEE (reference sequence). CDR3 residues: CASTSRELPYEQYF. Here the CDR3 DNA reads TGTGCCAGCACCTCGCGGGAGTTGCCCTACGAGCAGTACTTC. Using reference TRBV5-4 and TRBJ2-7 for the parts outside the CDR3, the full variable domain is ETGVTQSPTHLIKTRGQQVTLRCSSQSGHNTVSWYQQALGQGPQFIFQYYREEENGRGNFPPRFSGLQFPNYSSELNVNALELDDSALYLCASTSRELPYEQYFGPGTRLTVT.

The chain couples TRBV5-3 to TRBJ1-5; D not certain. TRBV5-3 is designated an ORF whose function remains uncertain. V lost 2 bases, J lost 7 bases, and 4 bases lay in between. This CDR3 is 11 amino acids long. CDR3 in amino acids: CARSFAQPQHF. CDR3 DNA: TGTGCCAGAAGCTTCGCGCAGCCCCAGCATTTT.

The chain recombines TRBV30 with TRBJ1-2, with D possibly being TRBD1 (6 bases). CDR1 GTSNPN and CDR2 SVGIG come from the germline V gene (reference sequence). The V gene lost 0 bases and the J gene lost 0 bases, with 8 bases spanning the gap. This CDR3 spans 14 amino acids. CDR3 in DNA: TGTGCCTGGAGTGTACAGGGAGCTAACTATGGCTACACCTTC. Amino acid sequence: CAWSVQGANYGYTF.

The chain employs TRBV3-1 (or the pseudogene TRBV3-2) and TRBJ1-3, with D perhaps matching TRBD1 (6 bases). Germline CDR1 and CDR2: LGHDT and YNNKEL (reference sequence). The CDR3 length is 14 residues. The V end was cut by 4 bases, the J end by 4 bases, with 11 bases between. Written as DNA, the CDR3 is TGTGCCAGCAGCCCCGGGGGGGCCGGAAACACCATATATTTT. This translates into CASSPGGAGNTIYF.

The chain carries TRBV10-3 and TRBJ2-5; D might be TRBD1 (6 bases). Germline CDR1 and CDR2: ENHRY and SYGVKD. The length of the CDR3 is 16 residues. V was clipped by 0 bases and J by 3 bases, with 14 bases between them. The CDR3 nucleotides read TGTGCCATCAGTGAGTCGAGTGGCAGGGGAAAAGAGACCCAGTACTTC. It is translated as CAISESSGRGKETQYF.

This clone has more than one count but fewer than ten. The chain couples TRBV9 to TRBJ2-2; weak D call: TRBD2 (6 bases). The ends were cut back, 3 bases at V and 6 bases at J, with 15 bases in the middle. Germline V gives CDR1 SGDLS, CDR2 YYNGEE. This CDR3 spans 15 amino acids. This CDR3 reads CASSATIKRAGELFF. As DNA, the CDR3 is TGTGCCAGCAGCGCTACGATTAAGCGGGCCGGGGAGCTGTTTTTT.

CDR3 coding DNA: TGCAGCGTTGATCAGGGTAACTATGGCTACACCTTC. Translating gives CSVDQGNYGYTF. V is TRBV29-1 and J is TRBJ1-2; possible D gene TRBD1, 5 bases. Trimming cost V 3 bases and J 1 base, with 6 bases left between them. In germline, CDR1 is SQVTM, CDR2 ANQGSEA. This CDR3 spans 12 amino acids.

This sequence joins TRBV14 and TRBJ1-1; D ambiguous. The V end was cut by 7 bases, the J end by 1 base, with 16 bases between. This CDR3 spans 15 amino acids. CDR1 and CDR2 (germline): SGHDN, FVKESK. The CDR3 here is CASTATPRRNTEAFF. The CDR3 DNA sequence: TGTGCCAGCACCGCAACCCCGAGAAGGAACACTGAAGCTTTCTTT.

The V gene is TRBV6-5, the J gene TRBJ1-5; tentative D call: TRBD1 (6 bases). Trimming cost V 6 bases and J 5 bases, with 17 bases left between them. Germline-derived CDR1 and CDR2 are MNHEY and SVGAGI. CDR3 size: 15 residues. The CDR3 here is CASSLDRPGDQPQHF. The DNA for the CDR3 is TGTGCCAGCAGCCTAGACAGGCCCGGGGATCAGCCCCAGCATTTT.

The chain links TRBV19 to TRBJ2-7; 8 bases fit TRBD1. Germline V lookup: CDR1 LNHDA, CDR2 SQIVND (reference sequence). Trimming removed 4 bases from V and 0 bases from J; junction bases left unmatched: 5. The CDR3 spans 15 residues. DNA for the CDR3: TGTGCCAGTAGTAAAACAGGGGGACTCTCCTACGAGCAGTACTTC. This sequence encodes CASSKTGGLSYEQYF.

The chain has TRBV2 and TRBJ2-7; tentatively, D is TRBD1 (6 bases). Trimming took 0 bases from V and 3 from J, leaving 12 bases between them. CDR1 SNHLY and CDR2 FYNNEI come from the germline V gene. The CDR3 runs to 15 residues. CDR3 coding DNA: TGTGCCAGCAGTGAAGCTCCGACAGGCAACTACGAGCAGTACTTC. Translation: CASSEAPTGNYEQYF.

The DNA of the CDR3 is TGCAGCGTCCAGGGGCCCGAAGGGGTCCAGCATTTT. The encoded protein is CSVQGPEGVQHF. The chain employs TRBV29-1 and TRBJ1-5; D is possibly TRBD1 (6 bases). The CDR3 is 12 residues long. V lost 6 bases, J lost 12 bases, and 18 bases lay in between. Germline V gene data show CDR1 as SQVTM and CDR2 as ANQGSEA.

The CDR3 protein is CASSQEPSGGANEQFF. The CDR3 nucleotides read TGCGCCAGCAGCCAAGAGCCCAGCGGGGGGGCAAATGAGCAGTTCTTC. The rearrangement links TRBV4-3 to TRBJ2-1, with 10 bases identical to TRBD2. Trimming at V came to 0 bases and at J to 7 bases, leaving 6 bases not matched to a gene. CDR3 length: 16 residues. Germline values: CDR1 LGHNA, CDR2 YSLEER.

In its sample, this clone was seen once. The rearrangement joins TRBV18 to TRBJ2-3; 10 bases agree with TRBD1. Germline V gene data show CDR1 as KGHSH and CDR2 as LQKENI. J lost 3 bases, V lost 6 bases, and 6 bases had no gene match. There are 15 residues in the CDR3. This CDR3 reads CASSRDRGGTDTQYF. The CDR3 nucleotides are TGTGCCAGCTCCCGGGACAGGGGAGGGACAGATACGCAGTATTTT.

This clone appeared once. CDR3: CASSKSNWLGQGAFKGSFF. DNA of the CDR3: TGTGCCAGCAGCAAAAGTAACTGGTTGGGGCAGGGGGCGTTTAAAGGGTCTTTCTTC. The chain recombines TRBV28 with TRBJ2-1, with TRBD1 matching over 8 bases. Germline V gives CDR1 MDHEN, CDR2 SYDVKM. The CDR3 is made up of 19 amino acids. The ends lost 6 bases at V and 16 bases at J; junction bases unmatched: 32.